This T cell receptor (beta chain) was identified in a study of T cell changes during pregnancy in multiple sclerosis. The CDR3 extends over 13 amino acids. Trimming cost V 5 bases and J 6 bases; bases outside gene matches: 5. The V gene's germline CDR1 is LNHDA and CDR2 SQIVND (reference sequence). Sequenced by immunoSEQ multiplex PCR; TCRdb stores in-frame clones only, minus some. The profile shows more than 55,000 clones, roughly 91% of them singletons. The sample here was peripheral blood, taken in the second trimester of pregnancy. The chain carries TRBV19 and TRBJ2-7, with 9 bases that match TRBD2. The receptor's source is a female donor with multiple sclerosis, enrolled in a pregnancy study. The CDR3 DNA sequence: TGTGCCAGTAGTTCGGGACTAGCTAGCGAGCAGTACTTC. This sequence encodes CASSSGLASEQYF.